These T cell receptor beta chains were read from a single sample in a study of response to subunit inactivated influenza vaccine. TCRdb reprocessed the RT-PCR reads via MiXCR and lists one record per CDR3 protein. This sample carries roughly 460,000 distinct CDR3 sequences, approximately 11% of them seen once, and the ten largest clones take roughly 12%. The specimen comprised PBMCs from blood, sampled more than 35 days after vaccination. Receptor source: a man aged 50 or older who received an inactivated influenza vaccine. CDR3s leave out the opening cysteine and the closing phenylalanine or tryptophan. Fields, in order: D gene, V gene, J gene, CDR3 protein. A D gene is named only where the DNA matches it firmly.

D: TRBD2
V: TRBV28
J: TRBJ2-3
CDR3: ASSFLLAGRKDTQY

D: TRBD1
V: TRBV27
J: TRBJ2-7
CDR3: ASSRTGGIYEQY

D: TRBD1
V: TRBV6-5
J: TRBJ1-2
CDR3: ASSYGTGTYGYT

D: NA
V: TRBV20-1
J: TRBJ1-2
CDR3: SARDWINSSPESGYT

D: NA
V: TRBV20-1
J: TRBJ2-1
CDR3: SAYEGRNEQF

D: NA
V: TRBV6-5
J: TRBJ1-6
CDR3: ASSYSIGVSPLH

D: NA
V: TRBV20-1
J: TRBJ2-1
CDR3: SARGRGLGYNEQF

D: TRBD2
V: TRBV12-3/TRBV12-4
J: TRBJ2-1
CDR3: ASSLYGLAGSNEQF

D: NA
V: TRBV20-1
J: TRBJ2-7
CDR3: SATGRFSYEQY

D: NA
V: TRBV20-1
J: TRBJ2-1
CDR3: SARRGFRDLRDEQF

D: NA
V: TRBV4-3
J: TRBJ2-6
CDR3: ASSQDSRGANVLT

D: NA
V: TRBV4-3
J: TRBJ1-1
CDR3: ASTPSPGGSEAF

D: TRBD1
V: TRBV10-3
J: TRBJ2-7
CDR3: AIRTTGGVDEQY

D: NA
V: TRBV6-2/TRBV6-3
J: TRBJ2-5
CDR3: ASRPLGQETQY

D: NA
V: TRBV20-1
J: TRBJ1-2
CDR3: SARDRRAVGGYT

D: TRBD1
V: TRBV6-5
J: TRBJ2-2
CDR3: ASSYRQGVFGGELF

D: NA
V: TRBV29-1
J: TRBJ2-7
CDR3: SVELRSQTGPIYEQY

D: NA
V: TRBV12-3/TRBV12-4
J: TRBJ1-5
CDR3: ASSFGSPKDQPQH

D: TRBD1
V: TRBV6-5
J: TRBJ2-1
CDR3: ASSSDRASYNEQF

D: NA
V: TRBV7-7
J: TRBJ2-6
CDR3: ASSPTRQVTDGANVLT

D: NA
V: TRBV7-2
J: TRBJ1-3
CDR3: ASSSGAYTIY

D: TRBD1
V: TRBV6-2/TRBV6-3
J: TRBJ2-3
CDR3: ASSYTWGQASTDTQY

D: NA
V: TRBV20-1
J: TRBJ1-1
CDR3: SATRDPSTEAF

D: TRBD2
V: TRBV6-4
J: TRBJ2-1
CDR3: ASSDSLAGGKQF

D: NA
V: TRBV5-5
J: TRBJ2-7
CDR3: ASSLVEGYGSYEQY

D: NA
V: TRBV3-1
J: TRBJ2-1
CDR3: ASSQDDLNSYNEQF

D: NA
V: TRBV19
J: TRBJ2-5
CDR3: ASSIGLGGRETQY

D: NA
V: TRBV4-3
J: TRBJ2-7
CDR3: ASSQDPGGGYEQY

D: TRBD2
V: TRBV20-1
J: TRBJ2-1
CDR3: SAKKPGLADYNEQF

D: NA
V: TRBV30
J: TRBJ1-5
CDR3: AWSRGEESQH

D: NA
V: TRBV3-1
J: TRBJ2-5
CDR3: ASSQVRTVQETQY

D: NA
V: TRBV7-2
J: TRBJ2-7
CDR3: ASSLVAGEQY

D: NA
V: TRBV28
J: TRBJ2-4
CDR3: ASSRGGGGKNIQY

D: TRBD1
V: TRBV12-3/TRBV12-4
J: TRBJ1-2
CDR3: ASSGNRGIGYT

D: TRBD2
V: TRBV27
J: TRBJ2-1
CDR3: ASSNLGLAGHEQF

D: NA
V: TRBV5-3
J: TRBJ2-3
CDR3: ASSLSGTSSTDTQY

D: TRBD1
V: TRBV6-1
J: TRBJ1-6
CDR3: ASTLGDRGYSPLH

D: NA
V: TRBV7-2
J: TRBJ1-3
CDR3: ASRKGGSGNTIY

D: NA
V: TRBV6-5
J: TRBJ2-5
CDR3: ASSYVAGTTQETQY

D: TRBD1
V: TRBV7-2
J: TRBJ2-7
CDR3: ASSRWTGSYEQY

D: NA
V: TRBV29-1
J: TRBJ2-1
CDR3: SVDPIVDEQF

D: NA
V: TRBV6-1
J: TRBJ2-7
CDR3: ASRETGYPKYEQY

D: NA
V: TRBV7-2
J: TRBJ1-1
CDR3: ASSLIWGDTEAF

D: TRBD1
V: TRBV28
J: TRBJ2-7
CDR3: ASRATGQGKYEQY

D: NA
V: TRBV12-3/TRBV12-4
J: TRBJ1-1
CDR3: ASSLDRTVTEAF

D: TRBD1
V: TRBV10-3
J: TRBJ2-7
CDR3: AISGTGGLLEQY

D: NA
V: TRBV4-2
J: TRBJ2-1
CDR3: ASSQEGASRREQF